This entry features one T cell receptor beta chain sequence. Its target is unknown. This CDR3 is 14 amino acids long. The germline V gene has CDR1 LGHNA and CDR2 YSLEER. V lost 0 bases and J lost 5, with 7 bases in between. This sample is part of a study of beta chain features in type 1 diabetes. Points from the study as a whole: Researchers report that Type 1 diabetes patients had moderately but significantly shorter TCRB CDR3s across all four CD4+ subsets.

The entirety of the isolated RNA underwent reverse transcription, so expressed TCRB transcripts were sequenced. Profiling relied on immunoSEQ multiplex PCR, and the TCRdb table lists in-frame clones only, not all of them. The sample lists 300,000 or so clones, roughly 8% occurring once. The chain links TRBV4-3 to TRBJ2-2; D gene ambiguous. The sequence was collected from a woman aged 18-30 years in good health. Sample: central memory CD4+ T cells from blood. Written as DNA, the CDR3 is TGCGCCAGCAGCCAAGAATGGAGTACCGGGGAGCTGTTTTTT. Its translation: CASSQEWSTGELFF.